Below, one TCR beta chain is given with its context. What this receptor recognizes is not known. No base quality information exists; no much larger clone differs at one position. The reads were generated on an Illumina HiSeq 1500. TCRdb cleaned the public reads at Q25 with fastp, built clones with MiXCR and kept in-frame beta chains. Identical CDR3 protein sequences are pooled into one entry, listed with their most common genes and DNA. The sample has just under 550,000 distinct CDR3 sequences on record, roughly 29% of them singletons. The ten largest clonotypes hold approximately 13% of the sample. The entry originates in a study of T cell repertoires in cytomegalovirus infection (dated by TCRdb to between 2017 and 2020). Broadly, across the study: Donor HLA type was relevant to the analysis, because carriage of CMV infection together with the matching HLA type was indicated by public TCR beta signatures. Findings and caveats that apply to the study as a whole: Carriers of CMV infection plus the relevant HLA type were discriminated by the cumulative frequency of public TCR beta family members in the study cohort and in an independent approximately 400-donor cohort. The ex vivo response was dominated by HLA-C-restricted CMV-specific TCR beta clonotypes, which also provided the single most frequent clonotype in two of eight donors.

At the junction V is shortened by 5 bases and J by 6 bases; bases outside the gene matches: 11. The CDR3 runs 15 amino acids, cysteine and phenylalanine included. The only DNA kept is the CDR3, 45 bases in frame from the first base. From a lookup of the germline V gene, CDR1 and CDR2 are MNHEY and SVGAGI. Material for sequencing was PBMCs. The rearranged segments are TRBV6-5 and TRBJ2-5, with 8 bases aligning to TRBD2. The sequence came from a human donor in good health (CMV status not recorded). Some clones in this sample may be carry-over from other donors' samples. The CDR3 corresponds to CASSRVAGFQQTQYF. The DNA sequence is as follows: TGTGCCAGCAGTCGGGTAGCGGGATTTCAACAGACCCAGTACTTC.